This entry lists 5 T cell receptor beta chains sequenced from one sample in a study of blood T cell repertoires in COVID-19. Clones were sequenced by immunoSEQ multiplex PCR, and TCRdb holds only the in-frame ones, with some missing. The sample carries 130,000 to 150,000 clones, roughly four fifths recorded once. Material for sequencing was peripheral blood. These receptors all come from a human donor with acute or convalescent COVID-19. The donor label of this sample is uncertain.

V gene TRBV6-5 combines with J gene TRBJ1-5; TRBD1 matches 8 bases. Trimming at V came to 7 bases and at J to 2 bases, leaving 7 bases not matched to a gene. CDR1 MNHEY and CDR2 SVGAGI come from the germline V gene. The CDR3 covers 15 residues. The CDR3 sequence is CASTLGQGGNQPQHF. CDR3 DNA: TGTGCCAGCACCCTCGGACAGGGCGGCAATCAGCCCCAGCATTTT.

The chain recombines TRBV5-1 with TRBJ1-2; 8 nucleotides match TRBD1. This CDR3 is 16 amino acids long. CDR1 is SGHRS and CDR2 is YFSETQ in the germline V gene. J gave up 4 bases and V 2 bases, and 10 bases lay outside the gene matches. The CDR3 DNA reads TGCGCCAGCAGCTTAGACGCAGGGGGCAAGGGCTATGGCTACACCTTC. It codes for CASSLDAGGKGYGYTF.

This chain links TRBV7-9 with TRBJ2-2; maybe TRBD1 (6 bases). The germline V and J ends were trimmed by 1 base and 6 bases, with 9 bases remaining between them. The CDR3 consists of 14 residues. Per the germline V gene, CDR1 is SEHNR and CDR2 is FQNEAQ (reference sequence). Here the CDR3 reads CASSLEGVAGELFF. The DNA of the CDR3 is TGTGCCAGCAGCTTAGAGGGGGTAGCCGGGGAGCTGTTTTTT.

This chain joins TRBV5-6 and TRBJ1-2; 7 positions match TRBD1. V lost 4 bases, J lost 8 bases, and 11 bases stayed unmatched. CDR3 length: 14 amino acids. Germline CDR1 reads SGHDT; CDR2 reads YYEEEE. The CDR3 bases are TGTGCCAGCAGCGCGACAGGGTCTTTCGGCGGCTACACCTTC. Protein sequence: CASSATGSFGGYTF.

The rearrangement joins TRBV2 to TRBJ2-2, with 8 bases lining up with TRBD2. The CDR3 totals 16 residues. J lost 5 bases, V lost 5 bases, and 10 bases had no gene match. Per germline, CDR1 SNHLY and CDR2 FYNNEI. In DNA form, the CDR3 reads TGTGCCAGCAGTAAACTAGCGGACCCGGAGACCGGGGAGCTGTTTTTT. It specifies CASSKLADPETGELFF.